Given below is one T cell receptor (beta chain) in context. The sample belongs to a study of tumor-infiltrating lymphocytes in oesophageal squamous cell carcinoma. TCRdb called the PCR reads again in MiXCR, with one record for every CDR3 protein. The sample consists of over 10,000 distinct CDR3 sequences, about half of them appearing once. Germline V gene data show CDR1 as MNHNY and CDR2 as SVGAGI (reference sequence). This CDR3 is 15 amino acids long. This TCR came from a female donor with esophageal squamous cell carcinoma. The sequenced sample was blood. The chain carries TRBV6-6 and TRBJ2-3; the match to TRBD2 covers 8 bases. The last part of the DNA fits TRBJ2-1 better; the J call may be wrong. The CDR3 DNA reads TGTGCCAGCAGTTACGTCGGGGGGGGCCAAAATGAGCAGTTCTTC. Translation gives CASSYVGGGQNEQFF.